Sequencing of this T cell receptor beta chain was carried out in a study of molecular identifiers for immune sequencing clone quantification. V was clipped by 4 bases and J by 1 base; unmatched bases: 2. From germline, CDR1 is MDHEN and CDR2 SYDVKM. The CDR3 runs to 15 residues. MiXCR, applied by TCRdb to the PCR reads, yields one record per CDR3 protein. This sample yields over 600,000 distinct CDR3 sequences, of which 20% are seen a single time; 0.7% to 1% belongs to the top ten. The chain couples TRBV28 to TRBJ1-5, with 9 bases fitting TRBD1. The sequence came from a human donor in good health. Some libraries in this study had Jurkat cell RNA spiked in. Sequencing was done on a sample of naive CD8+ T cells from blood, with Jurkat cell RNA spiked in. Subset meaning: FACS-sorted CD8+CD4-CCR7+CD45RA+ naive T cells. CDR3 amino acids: CASSWTGESNQPQHF. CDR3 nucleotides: TGTGCCAGCAGTTGGACAGGGGAAAGCAATCAGCCCCAGCATTTT.